This TCR beta chain was sequenced during a study of T cell responses to AZD1222 COVID-19 vaccine. Produced via immunoSEQ multiplex PCR; TCRdb's table is partial and in-frame only. The sample records approximately 270,000 clones, around 93% being singletons. A remark on this clone: Its antigen is undetermined.

The CDR3 contains 17 residues. Germline CDR1 SGHRS, CDR2 YFSETQ. Trimming left V 4 bases short and J 0 bases short, with 19 bases between. Study conclusions and caveats: There were repertoire samples only from the period after the peak T cell response. Following two doses of AZD1222, Spike-specific TCR breadth and depth rose. Just five or six AZD1222 recipients were seropositive at baseline.

The chain carries TRBV5-1 and TRBJ1-2; tentatively, D is TRBD1 (6 bases). The receptor was derived from an adult who received the AZD1222 COVID-19 vaccine. The starting material was peripheral blood, obtained 28 days after the second AZD1222 dose. CDR3 loop: CASSPKTGREANYGYTF. CDR3 in DNA: TGCGCCAGCAGCCCCAAGACAGGTCGGGAGGCTAACTATGGCTACACCTTC.